The 17 T cell receptor beta chains below all came from one sample that was sequenced in a study of tumor-infiltrating lymphocytes in primary liver carcinoma. From 20-30 mg of unsorted bulk tissue, DNA and RNA were co-extracted together. A primer in the constant region served to generate TCR beta cDNA from approximately 500 ng of total RNA. A slightly modified ARM-PCR protocol with three nested multiplex PCR rounds produced these TCR beta libraries. The study ran its first two PCR rounds for roughly 9 cycles each, using TRBV1-TRBV30 forward primers and a C-beta reverse primer. TCRdb analysed the multiplex PCR reads with MiXCR anew, one entry per CDR3 protein. Counted here are roughly 120,000 distinct CDR3 sequences, approximately 70% occurring once; the ten biggest clones make up roughly a tenth. Material: liver tumor tissue from sampling region 1. The subset was: tumor region T1, superior pole. Every receptor here comes from a woman aged 60-75 years with primary liver carcinoma and hepatitis B virus infection.

This clonotype has just one count. Sequence at one end of the junction differs from germline and may be a read error. This sequence joins TRBV12-3 or TRBV12-4 and TRBJ2-2; D is ambiguous. The CDR3 runs to 15 residues. The CDR3 loop reads CASSFSGGNTGELFF. The DNA for the CDR3 is TGTGCAAGCAGTTTCTCGGGCGGTAACACCGGGGAGCTGTTTTTT.

This clonotype has a single count. The chain couples TRBV7-3 to TRBJ2-1; no definite D call. With 2 bases removed from V and 2 bases from J, the gap between germline ends came to 10 bases. The CDR3 is made up of 15 amino acids. The germline gives CDR1 SGHTA, CDR2 FQGTGA. The CDR3 loop is CASSLGLVTYNEQFF. The DNA of the CDR3 is TGTGCCAGCAGCTTAGGGCTAGTTACCTACAATGAGCAGTTCTTC.

For this clonotype: A much larger clone is a single base away; this may be a read error. The chain combines TRBV6-6 with TRBJ2-3; perhaps TRBD2 as D (6 bases). Between the trimmed V and J ends, which lost 8 bases and 0 bases, there was a span of 9 bases. Germline assignment: CDR1 MNHNY and CDR2 SVGAGI (reference sequence). The CDR3 is made up of 13 amino acids. This CDR3 reads CASARESTDTQYF. The CDR3 region has the DNA TGTGCCAGCGCTCGGGAGAGCACAGATACGCAGTATTTT.

Concerning this clonotype: A clone one base away is much larger, so this may be a read error. DNA for the CDR3: TGTGCCAGCATTCCGGGCGGCAGCACAGATACGCGGTATTTT. Encoded protein: CASIPGGSTDTRYF. The chain carries TRBV6-6 and TRBJ2-3, with D unclear. The CDR3 extends over 14 amino acids. Germline CDR1 and CDR2: MNHNY and SVGAGI (reference sequence).

There are a few counts of this clonotype. The V call is TRBV28, the J call TRBJ2-2; TRBD2 matches at 9 bases. J gave up 4 bases and V 3 bases, and 3 bases lay outside the gene matches. The CDR3 spans 15 residues. CDR1 is MDHEN and CDR2 is SYDVKM in the germline V gene. The CDR3 region has the DNA TGTGCCAGCAGTTTTAGCGGGAGAGGCACCGGGGAGCTGTTTTTT. Encoded protein: CASSFSGRGTGELFF.

This clonotype came up once. Relative to the germline gene, one junction end is altered; a read error may explain this. This sequence joins TRBV11-2 and TRBJ1-5; weak D call: TRBD1 (5 bases). Germline assignment: CDR1 SGHAT and CDR2 FQNNGV. The CDR3 extends over 12 amino acids. The CDR3 region has the DNA TGTGCCAGCAACCTGGACAATCAGCCACAGCATTTT. It yields the protein CASNLDNQPQHF.

Of note for this clonotype: A much larger clonotype is one base distant, so this may be a read error. The gene calls are TRBV24-1 and TRBJ2-1, with D maybe TRBD2 (6 bases). The CDR3 runs to 13 residues. Germline V CDR1 and CDR2: KGHDR, SFDVKD. The DNA of the CDR3 is TGTGCCGCCAGTGATCGGGACTCCACCGGGCAGTTCTTC. This translates into CAASDRDSTGQFF.

The chain carries TRBV28 and TRBJ2-1; 13 nucleotides line up with TRBD2. With 6 bases clipped from V and 2 bases from J, the junction kept 13 bases outside the gene matches. This CDR3 region has 19 residues. Looked up from germline, CDR1 is MDHEN and CDR2 is SYDVKM. The CDR3 protein is CASSPSGLAGVRAYNEQFF. CDR3 in DNA: TGTGCCAGCAGCCCGTCCGGACTAGCGGGAGTTAGGGCCTACAATGAGCAGTTCTTC. Complete variable domain (other parts from reference TRBV28 and TRBJ2-1): DVKVTQSSRYLVKRTGEKVFLECVQDMDHENMFWYRQDPGLGLRLIYFSYDVKMKEKGDIPEGYSVSREKKERFSLILESASTNQTSMYLCASSPSGLAGVRAYNEQFFGPGTRLTVL.

The gene calls are TRBV11-1 and TRBJ2-7; 11 bases align to TRBD2. CDR3 size: 16 residues. V lost 3 bases to trimming and J lost 8 bases; unmatched junction nucleotides: 12. Germline V gives CDR1 SGHAT, CDR2 FQDESV (reference sequence). CDR3 protein: CASSFVLTSGTYKQYF. CDR3 bases: TGTGCCAGCAGCTTCGTCTTGACTAGCGGGACCTATAAGCAGTACTTC.

This clonotype turned up a few times. This chain connects TRBV7-9 to TRBJ1-1; the D gene is possibly TRBD1 (6 bases). The V gene lost 1 base and the J gene lost 4 bases, with 10 bases spanning the gap. Per germline, CDR1 SEHNR and CDR2 FQNEAQ (reference sequence). The CDR3 is made up of 14 amino acids. The chain's CDR3 is CASSLGGGFTEAFF. As DNA, the CDR3 is TGTGCCAGCAGCTTAGGAGGGGGGTTCACTGAAGCTTTCTTT.

About this clonotype itself: Possible read error: a much larger clone is one base away. This chain joins TRBV7-9 and TRBJ1-4, with D perhaps matching TRBD1 (6 bases). The CDR3 is made up of 15 amino acids. The V and J ends lost 1 base and 1 base respectively, with 7 bases between them. The V gene's germline CDR1 is SEHNR and CDR2 FQNEAQ (reference sequence). For the CDR3, the DNA is TGTGCCAGCAGCTTAGTACAGGGAACTAATGAAAAACTGTTTTTT. It encodes CASSLVQGTNEKLFF.

This clonotype was counted between two and nine times. This chain joins TRBV7-9 and TRBJ2-3; 9 positions agree with TRBD2. V lost 5 bases and J lost 0; bases outside the gene matches: 9. CDR3 size: 17 residues. From germline, CDR1 is SEHNR and CDR2 FQNEAQ (reference sequence). Written as DNA, the CDR3 is TGTGCCAGCAGCACCACCCGGGCGGGAGGGAGCACAGATACGCAGTATTTT. Its translation: CASSTTRAGGSTDTQYF.

Comment on this clonotype: The CDR3 does not end in the conserved phenylalanine or tryptophan, so this is likely a read error. The V call is TRBV29-1, the J call TRBJ2-5; TRBD2 aligns across 15 bases. Germline-derived CDR1 and CDR2 are SQVTM and ANQGSEA. The CDR3 sequence is 16 residues long. The CDR3 loop is CSAGLAGGGPQEAQYL. The DNA of the CDR3 is TGCAGCGCGGGACTAGCGGGAGGTGGGCCGCAAGAGGCCCAGTACCTC.

This clonotype occurred a few times. Since a much larger clone is just one base distant, this may be a read error. This rearrangement joins TRBV4-2 to TRBJ2-3, with TRBD1 matching over 11 bases. The CDR3 contains 19 residues. Germline V gene sequence: CDR1 LGHNA, CDR2 YNFKEQ. The CDR3 loop reads CANSLRILRTGGATDTQYF. The CDR3 DNA sequence: TGTGCCAACAGCCTAAGAATTCTCAGGACAGGGGGCGCGACAGATACGCAGTATTTT.

The rearrangement links TRBV6-1 to TRBJ2-7; 7 positions match TRBD1. This CDR3 contains 16 residues. The trim removed 5 bases at V and 0 bases at J, leaving 10 bases unmatched. Germline values: CDR1 MNHNS, CDR2 SASEGT. The CDR3 loop is CASSTTGVRGSYEQYF. CDR3 nucleotide sequence: TGTGCCAGCAGTACTACAGGGGTCCGTGGCTCCTACGAGCAGTACTTC.

This chain uses TRBV4-1 with TRBJ2-1; 13 bases are shared with TRBD2. Trimming cost V 5 bases and J 4 bases; bases outside gene matches: 5. CDR3 length: 16 residues. CDR1 MGHRA and CDR2 YSYEKL come from the germline V gene. The CDR3 sequence is CASSAGTSGTYNEQFF. CDR3 sequence (DNA): TGCGCCAGCAGCGCGGGGACTAGCGGGACTTACAATGAGCAGTTCTTC.

The chain links TRBV4-1 to TRBJ1-2; D is uncertain. This CDR3 has 14 residues. With 1 base removed from V and 4 bases from J, the gap between germline ends came to 10 bases. Germline V gives CDR1 MGHRA, CDR2 YSYEKL. The CDR3 coding sequence is TGCGCCAGCAGCCAAGCAGGTGGATTCTATGGCTACACCTTC. Translation gives CASSQAGGFYGYTF.